One sample yielded the 29 T cell receptor beta chains listed below, sequenced in a study of beta chain features in type 1 diabetes (dated by TCRdb to the late 2010s). Overall results and qualifications from the work: A moderate but significant shortening of TCRB CDR3 length was observed in type 1 diabetes patients in all four CD4+ subsets.

Their antigens remain unidentified. To prepare the library, the immunoSEQ multiplex PCR assay was applied. All of the isolated RNA was reverse transcribed with the High Capacity cDNA Reverse Transcription Kit, so expressed TCRB transcripts were sequenced. This immuneACCESS table, as held by TCRdb, lists in-frame sequences with V and J called but not all clones. Of the missing ones, under half trace to an unresolved V gene in checked studies; the others have no known cause. This sample holds 400,000 or so clones; roughly 9.8% were observed only once. Of the sample, about 0.63% falls within the top ten clones. The specimen was central memory CD4+ T cells from blood. The receptor source for this set is a man aged 25-40 years with type 1 diabetes.

This chain links TRBV6-5 with TRBJ2-3; TRBD2 matches at 8 bases. Germline V gene data show CDR1 as MNHEY and CDR2 as SVGAGI. The CDR3 is 16 residues long. Germline trimming cut 0 bases from V and 7 bases from J; bases unmatched to any gene: 9. The CDR3 DNA sequence: TGTGCCAGCAGTTACTCCGCGGGAGGTGGTATCAATACGCAGTATTTT. It translates to CASSYSAGGGINTQYF.

This clone was seen a handful of times. CDR3 region: CAISPTSGNNEQFF. The CDR3 nucleotides are TGTGCTATAAGCCCGACTAGCGGAAACAATGAGCAGTTCTTC. The V and J genes are TRBV2 and TRBJ2-1, with TRBD2 matching 9 bases. Germline-derived CDR1 and CDR2 are SNHLY and FYNNEI. The CDR3 is 14 amino acids.

The gene calls are TRBV19 and TRBJ2-5; D may be TRBD1 or TRBD2 (5 bases each). CDR3 length: 15 residues. CDR1 and CDR2 (germline): LNHDA, SQIVND (reference sequence). Deletions cut 4 bases from V and 5 bases from J, with 17 bases between. The CDR3 DNA follows: TGTGCCAGTAGTACAGATGGGACCATTAGGGAGACCCAGTACTTC. This sequence encodes CASSTDGTIRETQYF. Filled out from reference TRBV19 and TRBJ2-5, the complete variable domain reads DGGITQSPKYLFRKEGQNVTLSCEQNLNHDAMYWYRQDPGQGLRLIYYSQIVNDFQKGDIAEGYSVSREKKESFPLTVTSAQKNPTAFYLCASSTDGTIRETQYFGPGTRLLVL.

The gene calls are TRBV15 and TRBJ2-1; 13 bases map to TRBD2. V shed 4 bases and J 7 bases; nucleotides not matched to a gene: 4. The CDR3 has 15 residues. Germline loops: CDR1 LNHNV, CDR2 YYDKDF (reference sequence). CDR3: CATSMGTSGKNEQFF. The CDR3 coding sequence is TGTGCCACCAGCATGGGGACTAGCGGGAAGAATGAGCAGTTCTTC.

Concerning this clone: Being one base from a much bigger clone, this may be a read error. The rearrangement links TRBV6-1 to TRBJ2-5, with a tentative D call TRBD1 (6 bases). CDR1 MNHNS and CDR2 SASEGT come from the germline V gene. V was clipped by 4 bases and J by 3 bases, with 9 bases between them. The CDR3 covers 13 residues. CDR3 DNA sequence: TGTGCCAGCAGTGCGAAGGGGGAAGAGACCCAGTACTTC. Translating it yields CASSAKGEETQYF.

This clone was seen a few times. The chain is built from TRBV7-3 and TRBJ2-3; 7 nucleotides align to TRBD1. V dropped 5 bases and J dropped 4; count of bases not matched to a gene: 6. Germline values: CDR1 SGHTA, CDR2 FQGTGA. This CDR3 region has 14 residues. The CDR3 sequence: CASSPRDSADTQYF. CDR3 nucleotide sequence: TGTGCCAGCAGCCCAAGGGACAGTGCAGATACGCAGTATTTT. Based on the CDR3 plus reference TRBV7-3 and TRBJ2-3, the full variable domain is GAGVSQTPSNKVTEKGKYVELRCDPISGHTALYWYRQSLGQGPEFLIYFQGTGAADDSGLPNDRFFAVRPEGSVSTLKIQRTERGDSAVYLCASSPRDSADTQYFGPGTRLTVL.

In its sample, this clone was seen a few times. Other DNA sequences in the sample encode the same CDR3. The gene calls are TRBV7-2 and TRBJ2-7, with D uncertain. Germline values: CDR1 SGHTA, CDR2 FQGNSA. Trimming took off 1 base at V and 4 bases at J, with 2 bases between the two ends. The CDR3 runs to 11 residues. CDR3 residues: CASSLEYEQYF. In DNA form, the CDR3 reads TGTGCCAGCAGCTTAGAGTACGAGCAGTACTTC.

Of note for this clone: The junction departs from the called germline gene at one end, perhaps through a read error. The chain joins TRBV7-7 to TRBJ2-1; weak D call: TRBD2 (5 bases). The CDR3 is 14 residues long. Germline-derived CDR1 and CDR2 are SSHAT and FNYEAQ (reference sequence). This CDR3 is CASSSGWENNEQFF. CDR3 coding DNA: TGTGCTAGCAGCTCAGGTTGGGAGAACAATGAGCAGTTCTTC.

The chain is built from TRBV28 and TRBJ1-5, with 10 nucleotides matching TRBD1. The CDR3 extends over 16 amino acids. Germline CDR1 reads MDHEN; CDR2 reads SYDVKM. Losses at the gene ends were 5 bases for V and 6 bases for J; bases not matched to a gene: 10. The DNA for the CDR3 is TGTGCCAGCAGTAGATCAGGGACAGGGGAAAGTCAGCCCCAGCATTTT. This translates into CASSRSGTGESQPQHF.

This clone was detected only a few times. This chain uses TRBV7-3 with TRBJ2-2, with TRBD2 matching 11 bases. The CDR3 has 17 residues. The V gene's germline CDR1 is SGHTA and CDR2 FQGTGA. Trimming removed 5 bases from V and 4 bases from J; junction bases left unmatched: 9. CDR3 residues: CASSPAPGTSGTGELFF. The CDR3 bases are TGTGCCAGCAGCCCCGCGCCCGGGACTAGCGGCACCGGGGAGCTGTTTTTT.

A few counts support this clone. The rearrangement uses TRBV27 and TRBJ2-2; no clear D. Trimming pared 5 bases from V and 1 base from J, leaving 5 bases between. The CDR3 is 13 amino acids. CDR1 and CDR2 from the germline V gene are MNHEY and SMNVEV (reference sequence). For the CDR3, the DNA is TGTGCCAGCAGTCCATGGAACACCGGGGAGCTGTTTTTT. Residues: CASSPWNTGELFF.

V and J are TRBV9 and TRBJ2-7; D not certain. The CDR3 is made up of 14 amino acids. The V gene's germline CDR1 is SGDLS and CDR2 YYNGEE. Trimming removed 3 bases at V and 4 bases at J, with 14 bases between. The CDR3 reads CASSESPSEYEQYF. The CDR3 nucleotides are TGTGCCAGCAGCGAGAGTCCATCGGAATACGAGCAGTACTTC.

This clone has just a few counts. This sequence joins TRBV5-1 and TRBJ2-2; D could derive from TRBD1 or TRBD2 (5 bases each). V lost 4 bases, J lost 0 bases, and 7 bases lay in between. Germline CDR1 SGHRS, CDR2 YFSETQ. CDR3 length equals 14 residues. The CDR3 spells CASSGGANTGELFF. The CDR3 DNA follows: TGCGCCAGCAGCGGGGGAGCGAACACCGGGGAGCTGTTTTTT.

This chain joins TRBV18 and TRBJ2-5, with TRBD2 as a possible D gene (6 bases). V shed 8 bases and J shed 2 bases, with 18 bases lying between them. There are 15 residues in the CDR3. Germline CDR1 reads KGHSH; CDR2 reads LQKENI. The CDR3 sequence is CASRVNRESQETQYF. The CDR3 bases are TGTGCCAGCCGCGTTAACCGGGAGAGTCAAGAGACCCAGTACTTC.

The V call is TRBV30, the J call TRBJ2-6; D is unresolved. V lost 2 bases to trimming and J lost 0 bases, with 20 bases between them. This CDR3 comprises 19 residues. Germline values: CDR1 GTSNPN, CDR2 SVGIG (reference sequence). The CDR3 region has the DNA TGTGCCTGGAGTCGAAATACGGTTCTAAGCCCCTCTGGGGCCAACGTCCTGACTTTC. It translates to CAWSRNTVLSPSGANVLTF.

On this clone: A junction boundary mismatches the germline segment, possibly from a read error. The CDR3 sequence is CASSLAGTADF. The DNA for the CDR3 is TGTGCCAGCAGCTTAGCCGGGACAGCGGATTTC. The gene calls are TRBV7-3 and TRBJ1-2, with 7 bases lining up with TRBD1. The CDR3 sequence is 11 residues long. CDR1 is SGHTA, CDR2 FQGTGA, per germline.

The chain is built from TRBV4-2 and TRBJ2-5, with a tentative D call TRBD2 (6 bases). This CDR3 spans 14 amino acids. Germline values: CDR1 LGHNA, CDR2 YNFKEQ. V was trimmed by 3 bases and J by 1 base, leaving 9 bases between them. The CDR3 nucleotides are TGTGCCAGCAGCCAGAATAGCGGCCAAGAGACCCAGTACTTC. This encodes CASSQNSGQETQYF.

This rearrangement joins TRBV28 to TRBJ1-4, with D possibly matching TRBD1 (5 bases). Trimming removed 7 bases at V and 3 bases at J, with 9 bases between. Germline CDR1 is MDHEN and CDR2 is SYDVKM. CDR3 length equals 13 residues. CDR3 amino acids: CASNRGPNEKLFF. In nucleotides, the CDR3 is TGTGCCAGCAATCGGGGACCTAATGAAAAACTGTTTTTT.

In its sample, this clone was seen a few times. This sequence joins TRBV7-3 and TRBJ2-2; D possibly corresponds to TRBD2 (6 bases). CDR1 and CDR2 (germline): SGHTA, FQGTGA. The CDR3 loop spans 18 amino acids. The V gene lost 1 base and the J gene lost 1 base, with 16 bases spanning the gap. The CDR3 nucleotides are TGTGCCAGCAGCTTAAGGCCGGGGGTGGACTTGAACACCGGGGAGCTGTTTTTT. The encoded protein is CASSLRPGVDLNTGELFF.

The chain is built from TRBV6-1 and TRBJ2-3; no definite D call. Germline CDR1 is MNHNS and CDR2 is SASEGT. The CDR3 is made up of 14 amino acids. Trimming removed 6 bases at V and 1 base at J, with 11 bases between. The CDR3 DNA is TGTGCCAGCAGGGACCTGGACGGCACAGATACGCAGTATTTT. Its translation is CASRDLDGTDTQYF.

This clone was seen more than once but under ten times. This sequence joins TRBV7-3 and TRBJ1-2, with 7 bases lining up with TRBD1. Unmatched junction bases numbered 4, after V lost 3 bases and J lost 6 bases. CDR1 is SGHTA and CDR2 is FQGTGA in the germline V gene. CDR3 size: 13 residues. The CDR3 loop is CASSFRDSHGYTF. The CDR3 DNA is TGTGCCAGCAGCTTCCGGGACAGTCATGGCTACACCTTC. Looking up the rest from reference TRBV7-3 and TRBJ1-2 gives the full variable domain: GAGVSQTPSNKVTEKGKYVELRCDPISGHTALYWYRQSLGQGPEFLIYFQGTGAADDSGLPNDRFFAVRPEGSVSTLKIQRTERGDSAVYLCASSFRDSHGYTFGSGTRLTVV.

This chain joins TRBV28 and TRBJ2-3; weak D call: TRBD1 (7 bases). The V gene lost 3 bases and the J gene lost 8 bases, with 18 bases spanning the gap. Germline V lookup: CDR1 MDHEN, CDR2 SYDVKM. This CDR3 region has 15 residues. The CDR3 sequence: CASSFSYRGLGTQYF. CDR3 sequence (DNA): TGTGCCAGCAGTTTCTCTTACAGGGGACTTGGTACGCAGTATTTT.

The CDR3 DNA sequence: TGCGCCAGCACCTCTTCCGGGACAGGGAGGGAGCTGTTTTTT. Its translation: CASTSSGTGRELFF. The chain links TRBV5-1 to TRBJ2-2; TRBD1 matches 9 bases. This CDR3 has 14 amino acids. V shed 6 bases, J shed 9 bases, and the junction held 9 bases outside the gene matches. Germline CDR1 SGHRS, CDR2 YFSETQ. Supplemented by reference TRBV5-1 and TRBJ2-2, the full variable domain reads KAGVTQTPRYLIKTRGQQVTLSCSPISGHRSVSWYQQTPGQGLQFLFEYFSETQRNKGNFPGRFSGRQFSNSRSEMNVSTLELGDSALYLCASTSSGTGRELFFGEGSRLTVL.

The chain recombines TRBV5-4 with TRBJ1-2, with 7 bases aligning to TRBD1. The CDR3 is made up of 15 amino acids. CDR1 and CDR2 (germline): SGHNT, YYREEE (reference sequence). V lost 4 bases and J lost 3; bases outside the gene matches: 9. The CDR3 loop reads CASSPEGGADYGYTF. DNA of the CDR3: TGTGCCAGCAGCCCGGAAGGGGGCGCGGACTATGGCTACACCTTC.

The V call is TRBV6-6, the J call TRBJ1-4; D is unresolved. Looked up from germline, CDR1 is MNHNY and CDR2 is SVGAGI (reference sequence). The CDR3 extends over 13 amino acids. Between the trimmed V and J ends, which lost 10 bases and 6 bases, there was a span of 15 bases. CDR3 sequence: CATSGSEDEKLFF. In DNA form, the CDR3 reads TGTGCCACCTCGGGGTCTGAGGATGAAAAACTGTTTTTT.

The chain recombines TRBV28 with TRBJ1-4; D remains ambiguous. The CDR3 has 10 amino acids. Trimming took off 8 bases at V and 10 bases at J, with 8 bases between the two ends. From germline, CDR1 is MDHEN and CDR2 SYDVKM. CDR3 sequence: CASGYLKLFF. The CDR3 region has the DNA TGTGCCAGCGGGTACTTAAAACTGTTTTTT.

The chain couples TRBV2 to TRBJ1-5; TRBD1 matches 8 bases. With V trimmed by 5 bases and J by 0 bases, 3 bases remained unmatched. The CDR3 loop spans 15 amino acids. Germline assignment: CDR1 SNHLY and CDR2 FYNNEI. CDR3 sequence (DNA): TGTGCCAGCAGTCTTACAGGGGGTAGCAATCAGCCCCAGCATTTT. Its protein product is CASSLTGGSNQPQHF. Based on the CDR3 plus reference TRBV2 and TRBJ1-5, the full variable domain is EPEVTQTPSHQVTQMGQEVILRCVPISNHLYFYWYRQILGQKVEFLVSFYNNEISEKSEIFDDQFSVERPDGSNFTLKIRSTKLEDSAMYFCASSLTGGSNQPQHFGDGTRLSIL.

This clone occurred a few times. V usage is TRBV18 and J usage is TRBJ1-5; TRBD1 is a possible D gene (5 bases). The CDR3 runs 13 residues. V was cut by 4 bases and J by 3 bases, with 7 bases left in between. Per the germline V gene, CDR1 is KGHSH and CDR2 is LQKENI. The CDR3 DNA sequence: TGTGCCAGCTCACGACAGAACAATCAGCCCCAGCATTTT. Translation: CASSRQNNQPQHF.

This sequence joins TRBV7-9 and TRBJ1-5; D not resolved. CDR3 length: 13 amino acids. From germline, CDR1 is SEHNR and CDR2 FQNEAQ (reference sequence). V shed 1 base and J shed 4 bases, with 5 bases lying between them. This CDR3 reads CASSLGLNQPQHF. CDR3 DNA sequence: TGTGCCAGCAGCTTAGGTCTTAATCAGCCCCAGCATTTT.